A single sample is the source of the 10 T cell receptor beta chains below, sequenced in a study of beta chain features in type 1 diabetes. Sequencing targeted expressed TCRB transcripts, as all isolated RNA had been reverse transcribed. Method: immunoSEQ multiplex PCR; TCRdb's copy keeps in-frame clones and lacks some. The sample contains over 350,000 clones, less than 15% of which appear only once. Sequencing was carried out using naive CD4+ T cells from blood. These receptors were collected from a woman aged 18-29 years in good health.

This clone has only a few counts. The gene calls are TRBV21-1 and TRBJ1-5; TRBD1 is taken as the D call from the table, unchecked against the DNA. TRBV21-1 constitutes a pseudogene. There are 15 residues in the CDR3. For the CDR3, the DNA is TGTGCCAGCAGCCAAAGGTGGCACAGGAATCAGCCCCAGCATTTT. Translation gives CASSQRWHRNQPQHF.

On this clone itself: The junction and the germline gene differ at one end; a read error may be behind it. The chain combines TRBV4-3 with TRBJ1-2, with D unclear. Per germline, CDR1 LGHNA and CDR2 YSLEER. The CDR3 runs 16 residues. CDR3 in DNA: TGCGCCAGCAGCCAAGAAGGTCCCGGAGCTAAGTATGGCTACACCTTC. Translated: CASSQEGPGAKYGYTF.

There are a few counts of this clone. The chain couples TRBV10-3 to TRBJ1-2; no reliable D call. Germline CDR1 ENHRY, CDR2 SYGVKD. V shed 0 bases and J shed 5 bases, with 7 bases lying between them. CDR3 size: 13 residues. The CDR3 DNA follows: TGTGCCATCAGTGAGTCGAAACAGTATGGCTACACCTTC. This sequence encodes CAISESKQYGYTF.

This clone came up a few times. The CDR3 DNA sequence: TGTGCCACCAGCAGCCCTTACTACGAGCAGTACTTC. The encoded protein is CATSSPYYEQYF. The J gene is TRBJ2-7, the V gene TRBV15; D is undetermined. CDR1 is LNHNV and CDR2 is YYDKDF in the germline V gene (reference sequence). V dropped 3 bases and J dropped 3 bases, with 6 bases sitting between them. This CDR3 spans 12 amino acids.

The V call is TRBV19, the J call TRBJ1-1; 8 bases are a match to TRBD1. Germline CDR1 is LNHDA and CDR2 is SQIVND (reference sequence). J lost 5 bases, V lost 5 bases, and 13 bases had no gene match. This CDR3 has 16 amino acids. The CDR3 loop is CASSFQLNRDRTEAFF. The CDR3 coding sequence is TGTGCCAGTAGTTTCCAGCTGAACAGGGACAGGACTGAAGCTTTCTTT.

The CDR3 DNA is TGTGCCAGCAGCTTAGGGAGATATGAGCAGTTCTTC. Its protein product is CASSLGRYEQFF. The chain joins TRBV11-1 to TRBJ2-1; D unclear. The CDR3 totals 12 residues. Trimming took off 1 base at V and 8 bases at J, with 6 bases between the two ends. CDR1 is SGHAT and CDR2 is FQDESV in the germline V gene (reference sequence).

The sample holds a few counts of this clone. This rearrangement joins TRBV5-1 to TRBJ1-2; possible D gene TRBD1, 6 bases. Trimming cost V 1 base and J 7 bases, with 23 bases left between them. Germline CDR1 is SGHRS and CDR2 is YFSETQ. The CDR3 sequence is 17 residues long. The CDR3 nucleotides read TGCGCCAGCAGCTTGATTATAGGGGGATCCGTCCGGAGTGGCTACACCTTC. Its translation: CASSLIIGGSVRSGYTF. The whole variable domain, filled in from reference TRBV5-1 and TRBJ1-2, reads KAGVTQTPRYLIKTRGQQVTLSCSPISGHRSVSWYQQTPGQGLQFLFEYFSETQRNKGNFPGRFSGRQFSNSRSEMNVSTLELGDSALYLCASSLIIGGSVRSGYTFGSGTRLTVV.

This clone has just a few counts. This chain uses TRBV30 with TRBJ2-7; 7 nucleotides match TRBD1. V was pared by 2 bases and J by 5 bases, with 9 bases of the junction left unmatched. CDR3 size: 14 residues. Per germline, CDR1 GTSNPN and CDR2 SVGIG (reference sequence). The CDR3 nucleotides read TGTGCCTGGAGTTCCGGACAGGTTTCCCACGAGCAGTACTTC. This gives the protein CAWSSGQVSHEQYF.

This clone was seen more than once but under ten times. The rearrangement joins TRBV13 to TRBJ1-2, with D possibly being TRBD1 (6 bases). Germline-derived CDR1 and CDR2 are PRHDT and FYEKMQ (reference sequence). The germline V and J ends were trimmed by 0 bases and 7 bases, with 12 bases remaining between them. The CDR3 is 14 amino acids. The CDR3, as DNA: TGTGCCAGCAGCTTAGGCCGACAGGCTAGTGGCTACACCTTC. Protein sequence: CASSLGRQASGYTF.

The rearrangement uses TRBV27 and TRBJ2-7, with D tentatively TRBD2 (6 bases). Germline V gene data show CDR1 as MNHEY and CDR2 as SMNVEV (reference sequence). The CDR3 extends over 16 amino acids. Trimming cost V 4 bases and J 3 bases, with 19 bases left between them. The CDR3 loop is CASSSSRLEAHYEQYF. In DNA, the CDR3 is TGTGCCAGCAGTTCCAGCCGACTAGAGGCACACTACGAGCAGTACTTC.